This T cell receptor (beta chain) was recovered during a study of yellow fever vaccine responses in identical twins. Overall study findings and caveats: Twins reportedly appeared to share part of their vaccine T cell response while keeping part individual.

The germline V gene encodes CDR1 SGHNT and CDR2 YENEEA. This CDR3 region has 14 residues. J was trimmed by 8 bases and V by 7 bases; bases with no gene match: 8. TCRdb recomputed calls from the RT-PCR reads with MiXCR, one row per CDR3 protein. In the table there are 30,000 to 40,000 distinct CDR3 sequences, less than 70% of which are singletons. About this clonotype: Its antigen is unidentified.

The chain couples TRBV11-3 to TRBJ2-1; 10 nucleotides match TRBD1. Here the sequenced sample was T cells from blood (PBMCs), unsorted or a sorted subset (not recorded which), taken before or after yellow fever vaccination (not recorded which). This clonotype was sampled from a woman younger than 30 who received the yellow fever vaccine. The CDR3 DNA follows: TGTGCCAGCAACCCGGGACAGGGGACAGATGAGCAGTTCTTC. It specifies CASNPGQGTDEQFF.